A single sample is the source of the 27 T cell receptor beta chains below, sequenced in a study of OX40 agonist ivuxolimab in advanced cancers. TCRdb keeps only in-frame clones here, not all; method: immunoSEQ multiplex PCR. The sample has nearly 85,000 clones; 70% to 90% are singletons. Specimen: CD4+ or CD8+ T cells sorted from blood, collected in a trial of the OX40 agonist ivuxolimab. These receptors came from an adult with an advanced solid tumor such as melanoma, head and neck, liver or kidney cancer.

The rearrangement uses TRBV2 and TRBJ2-1, with D perhaps TRBD1 or TRBD2 (5 bases each). Germline V CDR1 and CDR2: SNHLY, FYNNEI. Trimming took 7 bases from V and 5 from J, leaving 12 bases between them. This CDR3 comprises 13 residues. The chain's CDR3 is CASNLVGDNEQFF. The DNA of the CDR3 is TGTGCCAGCAACTTAGTGGGGGACAATGAGCAGTTCTTC. Full variable domain (outside the CDR3, taken from reference TRBV2 and TRBJ2-1): EPEVTQTPSHQVTQMGQEVILRCVPISNHLYFYWYRQILGQKVEFLVSFYNNEISEKSEIFDDQFSVERPDGSNFTLKIRSTKLEDSAMYFCASNLVGDNEQFFGPGTRLTVL.

This clone was seen just once. This rearrangement joins TRBV5-1 to TRBJ1-3; the match to TRBD1 covers 7 bases. The germline CDR1 and CDR2 sequences are SGHRS and YFSETQ. The CDR3 length is 16 residues. V shed 0 bases, J shed 3 bases, and the junction held 6 bases outside the gene matches. In nucleotides, the CDR3 is TGCGCCAGCAGCTTGGACGGCAGGGGGGGTGGAAACACCATATATTTT. Amino acid sequence: CASSLDGRGGGNTIYF.

J is TRBJ1-3 and V is TRBV14; no clear D gene. Trimming shortened V by 4 bases and J by 0 bases, and 10 bases separated the two germline ends. CDR1 and CDR2 from the germline V gene are SGHDN and FVKESK. The CDR3 spans 15 residues. CDR3 nucleotide sequence: TGTGCCAGCAGCCTTCCAGGAATCTCTGGAAACACCATATATTTT. Encoded protein: CASSLPGISGNTIYF.

V and J are TRBV5-4 and TRBJ2-2; D is possibly TRBD2 (5 bases). Germline lookup yields CDR1 SGHNT and CDR2 YYREEE (reference sequence). V was clipped by 4 bases and J by 7 bases, with 11 bases between them. The CDR3 extends over 13 amino acids. The CDR3 protein is CASSPEAVGELFF. CDR3 nucleotide sequence: TGTGCCAGCAGCCCCGAAGCGGTCGGGGAGCTGTTTTTT.

This clone was counted a few times. The V and J genes are TRBV20-1 and TRBJ1-1; no reliable D call. The germline gives CDR1 DFQATT, CDR2 SNEGSKA (reference sequence). The CDR3 spans 11 residues. Trimming left V 1 base short and J 3 bases short, with 3 bases between. CDR3 in DNA: TGCAGTGCTAGAGCTTACACTGAAGCTTTCTTT. Translating it yields CSARAYTEAFF.

The chain couples TRBV28 to TRBJ2-5; D gene uncertain. The DNA end is a closer match to TRBJ2-7, so the J assignment may be wrong. The CDR3 is made up of 12 amino acids. Germline CDR1 reads MDHEN; CDR2 reads SYDVKM. CDR3 region: CASAAGSYEQYF. The CDR3 bases are TGTGCCAGCGCGGCCGGATCCTACGAGCAGTACTTC.

This chain uses TRBV6-6 with TRBJ2-7, with D possibly matching TRBD1 (6 bases). V was pared by 8 bases and J by 3 bases, with 17 bases between. Germline V gene sequence: CDR1 MNHNY, CDR2 SVGAGI (reference sequence). This CDR3 spans 14 amino acids. The DNA of the CDR3 is TGTGCCAGCCATTCAGGGGCCCCCTACTACGAGCAGTACTTC. It yields the protein CASHSGAPYYEQYF.

The chain couples TRBV6-4 to TRBJ2-3; a weak D match, TRBD1 (5 bases). This CDR3 spans 15 amino acids. Trimming removed 5 bases at V and 0 bases at J, with 12 bases between. CDR1 and CDR2 (germline): MRHNA, SNTAGT. CDR3 protein: CASSQMTASTDTQYF. DNA for the CDR3: TGTGCCAGCAGTCAAATGACAGCTAGCACAGATACGCAGTATTTT.

The chain carries TRBV6-5 and TRBJ2-5, with D perhaps matching TRBD2 (6 bases). The V gene's germline CDR1 is MNHEY and CDR2 SVGAGI. The V gene lost 6 bases and the J gene lost 4 bases, with 15 bases spanning the gap. The CDR3 sequence is 14 residues long. The CDR3 region is CASSPRGSGETQYF. The CDR3 DNA is TGTGCCAGCAGCCCGCGGGGTTCGGGAGAGACCCAGTACTTC.

Details on this clone: At the DNA level, this CDR3 is encoded by other sequences in the same sample as well. CDR3 in amino acids: CASSEAREDTQYF. CDR3 nucleotides: TGTGCCAGCAGTGAAGCGCGTGAAGATACGCAGTATTTT. The chain uses TRBV2 and TRBJ2-3; D is unresolved. The CDR3 consists of 13 residues. V was clipped by 0 bases and J by 5 bases, with 6 bases between them. The germline V gene encodes CDR1 SNHLY and CDR2 FYNNEI.

The chain links TRBV6-5 to TRBJ1-2; the D gene is possibly TRBD1 (6 bases). Germline lookup yields CDR1 MNHEY and CDR2 SVGAGI. CDR3 length: 13 residues. The V end lost 6 bases, the J end lost 6 bases, and 14 bases lay between the germline ends. The CDR3 protein is CASRIQGSHGYTF. The CDR3 coding sequence is TGTGCCAGCAGAATCCAGGGGTCCCATGGCTACACCTTC.

The genes are TRBV2 and TRBJ2-7, with TRBD2 matching over 12 bases. Germline V gives CDR1 SNHLY, CDR2 FYNNEI. The V segment lost 1 base and the J segment 0 bases; nucleotides outside the gene matches: 4. The CDR3 totals 17 residues. The CDR3 region has the DNA TGTGCCAGCAGTGAAGACCTAGCGGGGGGGATCTCCTACGAGCAGTACTTC. Amino acids: CASSEDLAGGISYEQYF.

The chain recombines TRBV7-2 with TRBJ1-6, with D unresolved. This CDR3 is 15 amino acids long. With 0 bases removed from V and 6 bases from J, the gap between germline ends came to 9 bases. The germline V gene encodes CDR1 SGHTA and CDR2 FQGNSA. The CDR3 sequence is CASSLAPQPNSPLHF. The CDR3, as DNA: TGTGCCAGCAGCTTAGCCCCCCAGCCTAATTCACCCCTCCACTTT.

CDR3: CASSASGGTGETQYF. The CDR3 nucleotides are TGTGCCAGCAGCGCGAGCGGAGGGACAGGGGAGACCCAGTACTTC. This sequence joins TRBV9 and TRBJ2-5; 9 bases align to TRBD1. The CDR3 extends over 15 amino acids. The ends lost 3 bases at V and 5 bases at J; junction bases unmatched: 8. CDR1 and CDR2 (germline): SGDLS, YYNGEE.

The V call is TRBV4-2, the J call TRBJ1-1, with a tentative D call TRBD1 (5 bases). V lost 6 bases and J lost 3, with 11 bases in between. CDR1 is LGHNA and CDR2 is YNFKEQ in the germline V gene. The CDR3 extends over 13 amino acids. CDR3 residues: CASSQRRDTEAFF. The CDR3 coding sequence is TGTGCCAGCAGTCAGCGCAGGGACACTGAAGCTTTCTTT.

The V call is TRBV18, the J call TRBJ1-1; D uncertain. Per germline, CDR1 KGHSH and CDR2 LQKENI. The CDR3 has 17 amino acids. Deletions cut 3 bases from V and 4 bases from J, with 21 bases between. The CDR3 is CASSPNGLSVRITEAFF. The CDR3 region has the DNA TGTGCCAGCTCACCTAACGGGCTCAGCGTCAGGATCACTGAAGCTTTCTTT.

V usage is TRBV27 and J usage is TRBJ1-2; TRBD1 aligns across 7 bases. CDR1 and CDR2 (germline): MNHEY, SMNVEV (reference sequence). V gave up 7 bases and J gave up 8 bases; unmatched junction bases: 16. This CDR3 region has 15 residues. The CDR3 spells CASITTGATPLGYTF. CDR3 coding DNA: TGTGCCAGCATTACCACAGGGGCCACTCCCCTGGGCTACACCTTC.

J is TRBJ1-1 and V is TRBV6-1, with a weak D call TRBD1 (6 bases). Germline values: CDR1 MNHNS, CDR2 SASEGT. The CDR3 is made up of 13 amino acids. The V and J ends lost 7 bases and 11 bases respectively, with 20 bases between them. The CDR3 nucleotides are TGTGCCAGCATGAGGGACACTTACCCGGTGGCTTTCTTT. It codes for CASMRDTYPVAFF.

The chain couples TRBV4-1 to TRBJ2-7; D possibly corresponds to TRBD2 (6 bases). This CDR3 has 17 amino acids. V dropped 0 bases and J dropped 1 base, with 16 bases sitting between them. Per germline, CDR1 MGHRA and CDR2 YSYEKL. The DNA for the CDR3 is TGCGCCAGCAGCCAAGACAACGAATGGGACTTATCCTACGAGCAGTACTTC. This translates into CASSQDNEWDLSYEQYF.

This clone came up a few times. V is TRBV5-1 and J is TRBJ2-5; D is uncertain. CDR1 is SGHRS and CDR2 is YFSETQ in the germline V gene. Trimming took 0 bases from V and 1 from J, leaving 7 bases between them. The CDR3 loop spans 14 amino acids. CDR3 sequence: CASSLGQLQETQYF. The CDR3 region has the DNA TGCGCCAGCAGCTTGGGCCAACTCCAAGAGACCCAGTACTTC. Variable domain in full (rest from reference TRBV5-1 and TRBJ2-5): KAGVTQTPRYLIKTRGQQVTLSCSPISGHRSVSWYQQTPGQGLQFLFEYFSETQRNKGNFPGRFSGRQFSNSRSEMNVSTLELGDSALYLCASSLGQLQETQYFGPGTRLLVL.

CDR3 amino acids: CASSYSWEYTGELFF. The CDR3 region has the DNA TGTGCCAGCAGCTACTCCTGGGAGTACACCGGGGAGCTGTTTTTT. The chain combines TRBV11-2 with TRBJ2-2, with D maybe TRBD2 (5 bases). Germline V gene data show CDR1 as SGHAT and CDR2 as FQNNGV. The V end was cut by 4 bases, the J end by 3 bases, with 12 bases between. This CDR3 has 15 residues.

The chain has TRBV7-7 and TRBJ2-5; TRBD1 might be the D (6 bases). The V and J ends lost 1 base and 5 bases respectively, with 11 bases between them. CDR3 size: 14 residues. Germline V gene data show CDR1 as SSHAT and CDR2 as FNYEAQ (reference sequence). CDR3 nucleotide sequence: TGTGCCAGCAGCTTAGTTGGGGGCGGGGAGACCCAGTACTTC. Protein: CASSLVGGGETQYF.

There are a few counts of this clone. The J gene is TRBJ2-4, the V gene TRBV4-1; TRBD2 might be the D (6 bases). Germline V gives CDR1 MGHRA, CDR2 YSYEKL. This CDR3 spans 17 amino acids. V lost 0 bases to trimming and J lost 1 base, with 13 bases between them. The CDR3: CASSQEAGSPAKNIQYF. CDR3 nucleotides: TGCGCCAGCAGCCAAGAAGCGGGTTCCCCGGCCAAAAACATTCAGTACTTC.

The chain links TRBV6-5 to TRBJ1-2, with TRBD1 identical over 7 bases. CDR1 is MNHEY, CDR2 SVGAGI, per germline. The CDR3 spans 13 residues. J was trimmed by 4 bases and V by 6 bases; bases with no gene match: 5. CDR3 region: CASSRRDSYGYTF. The CDR3 DNA is TGTGCCAGCAGCCGCAGGGACAGCTATGGCTACACCTTC.

V usage is TRBV9 and J usage is TRBJ1-2; the D gene is possibly TRBD1 (6 bases). Germline V gives CDR1 SGDLS, CDR2 YYNGEE. This CDR3 has 16 amino acids. Deletions cut 4 bases from V and 2 bases from J, with 18 bases between. CDR3 sequence: CASSQPRTAINYGYTF. The CDR3, as DNA: TGTGCCAGCAGCCAACCCCGGACAGCTATAAACTATGGCTACACCTTC.

The chain employs TRBV7-7 and TRBJ2-2; D perhaps matches TRBD2 (5 bases). V was cut by 5 bases and J by 5 bases, with 15 bases left in between. This CDR3 spans 15 amino acids. Germline V gene sequence: CDR1 SSHAT, CDR2 FNYEAQ (reference sequence). This CDR3 reads CASSATGVVTGELFF. The DNA for the CDR3 is TGTGCCAGCAGCGCGACCGGGGTAGTAACCGGGGAGCTGTTTTTT.

The rearrangement links TRBV4-1 to TRBJ2-1; 15 bases agree with TRBD2. Losses at the gene ends were 1 base for V and 7 bases for J; bases not matched to a gene: 8. CDR1 and CDR2 (germline): MGHRA, YSYEKL. This CDR3 contains 18 residues. The CDR3 DNA is TGCGCCAGCAGCCAAGCCGACCTGGGACTAGCGGGGGGTAATGAGCAGTTCTTC. Translated, it gives CASSQADLGLAGGNEQFF.